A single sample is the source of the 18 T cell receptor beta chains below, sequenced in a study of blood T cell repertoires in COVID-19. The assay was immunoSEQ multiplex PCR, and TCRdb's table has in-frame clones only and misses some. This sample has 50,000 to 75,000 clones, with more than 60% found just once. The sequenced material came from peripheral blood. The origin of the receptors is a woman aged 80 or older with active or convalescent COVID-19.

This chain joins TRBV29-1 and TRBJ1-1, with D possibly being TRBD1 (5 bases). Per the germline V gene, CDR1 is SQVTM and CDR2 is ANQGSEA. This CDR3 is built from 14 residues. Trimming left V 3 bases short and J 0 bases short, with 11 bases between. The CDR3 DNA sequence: TGCAGCGTTGATCTGGGGCCCGTGAACACTGAAGCTTTCTTT. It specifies CSVDLGPVNTEAFF.

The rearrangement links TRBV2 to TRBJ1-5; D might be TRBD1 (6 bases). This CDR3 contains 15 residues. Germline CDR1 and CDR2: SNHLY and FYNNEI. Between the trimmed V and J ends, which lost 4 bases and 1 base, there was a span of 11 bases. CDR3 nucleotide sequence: TGTGCCAGCAGTGCCGAGAGGGGGAGCAATCAGCCCCAGCATTTT. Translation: CASSAERGSNQPQHF.

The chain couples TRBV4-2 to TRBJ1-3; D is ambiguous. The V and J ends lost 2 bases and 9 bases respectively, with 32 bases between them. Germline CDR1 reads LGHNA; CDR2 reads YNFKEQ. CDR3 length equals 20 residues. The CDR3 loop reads CASSQLPSQGGRPSEGTIYF. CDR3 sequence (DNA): TGTGCCAGCAGCCAACTACCGTCACAAGGAGGACGCCCTTCCGAAGGCACCATATATTTT.

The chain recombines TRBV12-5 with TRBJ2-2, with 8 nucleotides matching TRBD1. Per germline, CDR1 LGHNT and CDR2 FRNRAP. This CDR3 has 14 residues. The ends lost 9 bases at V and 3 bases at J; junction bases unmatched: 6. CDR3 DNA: TGTGCTAGCAGGGGGCAGGGGGACACCGGGGAGCTGTTTTTT. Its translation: CASRGQGDTGELFF.

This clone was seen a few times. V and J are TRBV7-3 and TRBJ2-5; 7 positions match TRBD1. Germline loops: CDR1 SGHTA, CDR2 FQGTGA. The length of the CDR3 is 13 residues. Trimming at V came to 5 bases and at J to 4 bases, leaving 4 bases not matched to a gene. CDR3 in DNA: TGTGCCAGCAGCCCAGGGGGATTAGAGACCCAGTACTTC. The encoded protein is CASSPGGLETQYF.

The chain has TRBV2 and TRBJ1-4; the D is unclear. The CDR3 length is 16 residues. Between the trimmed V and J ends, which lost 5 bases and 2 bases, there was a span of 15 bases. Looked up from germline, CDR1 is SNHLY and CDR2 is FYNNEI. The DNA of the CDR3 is TGTGCCAGCAGTCCCAGAGGTGGCGAGACTAATGAAAAACTGTTTTTT. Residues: CASSPRGGETNEKLFF.

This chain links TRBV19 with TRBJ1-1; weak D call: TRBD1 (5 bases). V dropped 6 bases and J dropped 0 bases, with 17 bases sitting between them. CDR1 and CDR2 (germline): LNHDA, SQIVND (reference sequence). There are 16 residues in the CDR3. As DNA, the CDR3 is TGTGCCAGTAGCCCACGTCGGAGGGGCATGAACACTGAAGCTTTCTTT. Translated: CASSPRRRGMNTEAFF.

CDR3: CAWSVQETQYF. The CDR3 DNA is TGTGCCTGGAGTGTACAGGAGACCCAGTACTTC. This chain connects TRBV30 to TRBJ2-5; D remains ambiguous. The V gene lost 0 bases and the J gene lost 5 bases, with 4 bases spanning the gap. Per germline, CDR1 GTSNPN and CDR2 SVGIG (reference sequence). The CDR3 runs to 11 residues.

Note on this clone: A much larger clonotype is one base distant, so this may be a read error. CDR3 sequence (DNA): TGTGCCAGCAATTACTCCCCGGGGTCCTACGAGCAGTACTTC. As protein: CASNYSPGSYEQYF. The chain is built from TRBV6-5 and TRBJ2-7, with TRBD2 as a possible D gene (5 bases). Germline V lookup: CDR1 MNHEY, CDR2 SVGAGI. The CDR3 totals 14 residues.

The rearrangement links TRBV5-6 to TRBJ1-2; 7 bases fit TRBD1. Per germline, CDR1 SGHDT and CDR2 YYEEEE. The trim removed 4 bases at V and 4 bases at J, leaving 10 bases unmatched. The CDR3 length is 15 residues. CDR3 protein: CASSTDRAGTYGYTF. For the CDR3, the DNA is TGTGCCAGCAGCACCGACAGGGCTGGGACCTATGGCTACACCTTC.

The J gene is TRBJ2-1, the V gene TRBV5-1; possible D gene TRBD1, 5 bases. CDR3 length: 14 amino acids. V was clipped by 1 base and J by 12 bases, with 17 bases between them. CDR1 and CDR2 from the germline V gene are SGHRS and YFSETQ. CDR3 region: CASSLSIQGYVQFF. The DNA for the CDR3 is TGCGCCAGCAGCTTGTCAATTCAGGGTTACGTGCAGTTCTTC.

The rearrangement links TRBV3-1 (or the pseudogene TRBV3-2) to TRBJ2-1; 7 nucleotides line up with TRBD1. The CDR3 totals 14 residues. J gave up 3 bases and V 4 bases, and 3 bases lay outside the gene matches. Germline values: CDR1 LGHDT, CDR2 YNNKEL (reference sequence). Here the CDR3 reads CASSRGQVYNEQFF. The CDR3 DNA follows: TGTGCCAGCAGCCGAGGACAGGTCTACAATGAGCAGTTCTTC.

CDR3 coding DNA: TGCAGTGCTAGTTCGATGAGACAGGGGATTGACAATGAGCAGTTCTTC. Residues: CSASSMRQGIDNEQFF. This rearrangement joins TRBV20-1 to TRBJ2-1, with TRBD1 matching over 8 bases. Germline V gene lookup returns CDR1 DFQATT and CDR2 SNEGSKA (reference sequence). V was pared by 3 bases and J by 5 bases, with 12 bases of the junction left unmatched. The CDR3 is 16 amino acids.

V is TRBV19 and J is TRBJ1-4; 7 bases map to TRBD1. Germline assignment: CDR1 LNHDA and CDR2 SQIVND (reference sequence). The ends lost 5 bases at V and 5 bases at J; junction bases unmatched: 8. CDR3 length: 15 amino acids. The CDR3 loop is CASSPTGIVNEKLFF. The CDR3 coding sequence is TGTGCCAGTAGTCCGACAGGGATTGTGAATGAAAAACTGTTTTTT. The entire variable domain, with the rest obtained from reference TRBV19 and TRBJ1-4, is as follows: DGGITQSPKYLFRKEGQNVTLSCEQNLNHDAMYWYRQDPGQGLRLIYYSQIVNDFQKGDIAEGYSVSREKKESFPLTVTSAQKNPTAFYLCASSPTGIVNEKLFFGSGTQLSVL.

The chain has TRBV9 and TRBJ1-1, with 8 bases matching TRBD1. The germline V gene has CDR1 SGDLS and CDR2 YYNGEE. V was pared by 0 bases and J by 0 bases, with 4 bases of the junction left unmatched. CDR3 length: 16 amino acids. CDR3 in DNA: TGTGCCAGCAGCGTAGGTCGGGGACAGGTGAACACTGAAGCTTTCTTT. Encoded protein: CASSVGRGQVNTEAFF.

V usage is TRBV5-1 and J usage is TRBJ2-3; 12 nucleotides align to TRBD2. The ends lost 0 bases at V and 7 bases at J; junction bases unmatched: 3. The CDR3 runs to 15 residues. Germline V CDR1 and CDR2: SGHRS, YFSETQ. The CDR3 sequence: CASSLATSGGNTQYF. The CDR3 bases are TGCGCCAGCAGCTTGGCTACTAGCGGGGGGAATACGCAGTATTTT.

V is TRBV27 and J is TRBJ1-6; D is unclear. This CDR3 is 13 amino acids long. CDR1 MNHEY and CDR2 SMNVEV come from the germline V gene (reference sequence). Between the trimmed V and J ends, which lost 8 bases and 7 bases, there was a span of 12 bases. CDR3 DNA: TGTGCCAGCCAGGAATTGAGCAATTCACCCCTCCACTTT. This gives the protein CASQELSNSPLHF.

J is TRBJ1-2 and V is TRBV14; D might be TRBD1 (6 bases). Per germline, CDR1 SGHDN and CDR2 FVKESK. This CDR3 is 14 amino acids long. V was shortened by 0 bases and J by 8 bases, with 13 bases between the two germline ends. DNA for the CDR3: TGTGCCAGCAGCCAAGATGTCGGCAGGGGCGGCTACACCTTC. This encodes CASSQDVGRGGYTF.